Below, one T cell receptor beta chain is given with its context. The CDR3 extends over 13 amino acids. Looked up from germline, CDR1 is SEHNR and CDR2 is FQNEAQ (reference sequence). V was shortened by 3 bases and J by 8 bases, with 13 bases between the two germline ends. The sample is drawn from a study of blood T cells in healthy people across ages. Combining a sample-barcoded 5' primer with a J-beta primer mix, a second PCR ran for 7 to 11 cycles. TCRdb recomputed calls from the 5' RACE reads with MiXCR, one row per CDR3 protein. The table shows about 600,000 distinct CDR3 sequences, with 47% occurring only once.

This chain links TRBV7-9 with TRBJ1-2, with a tentative D call TRBD1 (5 bases). The receptor's source is a man of 80 years or more in good health. The specimen sequenced was blood. As DNA, the CDR3 is TGTGCCAGCAGCTTCTCAGGGCTCGGGGGCTACACCTTC. Its translation is CASSFSGLGGYTF.